What follows is one TCR beta chain and its context. The data were obtained in a study of glioma-infiltrating T cells. Amplification of TCR alpha and beta CDR3 regions from RNA used iRepertoire nested multiplex PCR. TCRdb itself ran the multiplex PCR reads through MiXCR, one entry per CDR3 protein. Here the sample spans some 150,000 distinct CDR3 sequences, about two fifths being singletons. The V end was cut by 5 bases, the J end by 5 bases, with 15 bases between. The CDR3 sequence is 14 residues long. The gene calls are TRBV12-3 or TRBV12-4 and TRBJ1-1, with D possibly matching TRBD1 (6 bases). The receptor's source is a human donor with low-grade glioma or glioblastoma, undergoing nonglioma brain surgery, or in good health (not recorded which). What was sequenced was glioma tissue, nonneoplastic brain tissue, or PBMCs (not recorded which). CDR3 residues: CASSPTGIGTEAFF. The CDR3 DNA reads as TGTGCCAGCAGTCCGACAGGAATTGGGACTGAAGCTTTCTTT.